The clone carrying this T cell receptor (beta chain) came up a few times. One entry per CDR3 protein, called by TCRdb with MiXCR from the 5' RACE reads. Among approximately 500,000 distinct CDR3 sequences listed, roughly 23% were seen once. The sample is drawn from a study of T-cell memory formation after mild COVID-19. The CDR3 extends over 14 amino acids. The ends were cut back, 5 bases at V and 7 bases at J, with 17 bases in the middle. Per the germline V gene, CDR1 is MNHNY and CDR2 is SVGAGI (reference sequence). The sequenced material came from PBMCs or a T cell subset sorted from them (not recorded which). The rearrangement uses TRBV6-6 and TRBJ1-2; D is undetermined. This receptor was identified in an adult woman who had mild COVID-19 (a few samples of this study predate the infection). Cell type and time point are not known. CDR3 nucleotides: TGTGCCAGCAGTCGTTTAAGTCCGCGGGGTGGCTACACCTTC. Its protein is CASSRLSPRGGYTF.